The T cell receptor (beta chain) described here comes from a study of control samples from healthy donors and cancer patients. Only in-frame clones appear in the TCRdb table, and some are missing; sequencing was by immunoSEQ multiplex PCR. Counted here are around 120,000 clones, roughly 91% occurring once; the ten biggest clones make up 2% to 3%. V was trimmed by 6 bases and J by 1 base, leaving 9 bases between them. The CDR3 extends over 13 amino acids. CDR1 MNHNY and CDR2 SVGAGI come from the germline V gene (reference sequence). The rearrangement uses TRBV6-6 and TRBJ1-2, with D possibly being TRBD1 (5 bases). The sequenced sample consisted of blood. The sequence was collected from a woman in her 70s in good health. The CDR3 protein is CASRDTGNYGYTF. CDR3 coding DNA: TGTGCCAGCAGGGACACGGGTAACTATGGCTACACCTTC.